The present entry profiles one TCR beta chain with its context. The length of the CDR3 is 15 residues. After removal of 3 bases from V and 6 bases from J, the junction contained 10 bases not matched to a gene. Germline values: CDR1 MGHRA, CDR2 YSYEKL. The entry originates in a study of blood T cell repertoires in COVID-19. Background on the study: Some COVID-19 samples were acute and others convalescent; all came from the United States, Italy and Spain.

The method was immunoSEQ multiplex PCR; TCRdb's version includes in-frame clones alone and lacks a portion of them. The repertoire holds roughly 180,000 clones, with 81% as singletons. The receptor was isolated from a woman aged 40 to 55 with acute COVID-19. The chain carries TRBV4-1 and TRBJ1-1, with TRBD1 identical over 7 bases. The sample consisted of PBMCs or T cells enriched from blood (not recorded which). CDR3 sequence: CASSQVGGLSSEAFF. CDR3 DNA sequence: TGCGCCAGCAGCCAGGTAGGGGGCTTGAGTTCTGAAGCTTTCTTT.